The sequence of this TCR beta chain was determined in a study of PD-1 blockade in classical Hodgkin lymphoma. V shed 7 bases, J shed 1 base, and the junction held 8 bases outside the gene matches. The CDR3 extends over 16 amino acids. Germline CDR1 and CDR2: ENHRY and SYGVKD. Notes on the study in general: Complete responders entered with baseline diversity on par with newly diagnosed patients, the results showed. Patients with an early start, nivolumab under 1 year after ASCT, were excluded.

As for this clone: Its antigen is not known.

Here immunoSEQ multiplex PCR was the method, and the copy in TCRdb shows in-frame clones only, minus some. The profile shows about 44,000 clones, less than 75% of them singletons. This sample's time point: cycle 4 day 1 (C4D1), after 6 weeks of nivolumab. Patients all relapsed after autologous stem cell transplantation, and there was variation in brentuximab vedotin exposure. Classification of best responses gave complete response, partial response or progressive disease. The chain couples TRBV10-3 to TRBJ1-1; TRBD1 matches at 11 bases. Source: peripheral blood mononuclear cells (PBMCs), taken before the fourth cycle of nivolumab. This sequence was found in a human donor with classical Hodgkin lymphoma. The CDR3, as DNA: TGTGCCATCACCCCCGGGACAGGGGGGACGAACACTGAAGCTTTCTTT. Protein: CAITPGTGGTNTEAFF.